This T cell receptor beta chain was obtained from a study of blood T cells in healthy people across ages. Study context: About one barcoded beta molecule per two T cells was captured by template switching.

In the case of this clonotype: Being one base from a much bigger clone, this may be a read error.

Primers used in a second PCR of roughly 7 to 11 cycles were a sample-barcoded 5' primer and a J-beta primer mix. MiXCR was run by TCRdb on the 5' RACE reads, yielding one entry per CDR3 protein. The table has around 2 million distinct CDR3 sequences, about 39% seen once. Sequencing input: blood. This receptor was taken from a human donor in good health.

In nucleotides, the CDR3 is TGTGCCAGCAGCGTGGGGACAGGGTACGAGCGGTACTTC. The encoded protein is CASSVGTGYERYF. The chain joins TRBV9 to TRBJ2-7; 9 positions match TRBD1. The CDR3 extends over 13 amino acids. Per the germline V gene, CDR1 is SGDLS and CDR2 is YYNGEE.